The 5 T cell receptor beta chains given below trace back to one sample, sequenced in a study of blood T cell repertoires in COVID-19. Clones were sequenced by immunoSEQ multiplex PCR, and TCRdb holds only the in-frame ones, with some missing. There are about 100,000 clones in the sample; approximately 89% occur only once, and 6.5% to 7% lies in the top ten. Material for sequencing was peripheral blood. The receptors were gathered from a man aged 50-60 years with active or convalescent COVID-19.

The chain uses TRBV29-1 and TRBJ2-2; TRBD1 matches at 12 bases. This CDR3 region has 14 residues. Germline loops: CDR1 SQVTM, CDR2 ANQGSEA. V gave up 7 bases and J gave up 6 bases; unmatched junction bases: 6. CDR3: CSAGTGGASGELFF. The CDR3 DNA is TGCAGCGCCGGGACAGGGGGCGCTTCCGGGGAGCTGTTTTTT.

This sequence joins TRBV29-1 and TRBJ2-5; D might be TRBD2 (6 bases). The CDR3 sequence is 13 residues long. V was shortened by 6 bases and J by 2 bases, with 13 bases between the two germline ends. Germline CDR1 and CDR2: SQVTM and ANQGSEA. CDR3 DNA: TGCAGCGTGGCCGCCGGGGGTCAAGAGACCCAGTACTTC. This encodes CSVAAGGQETQYF.

The chain carries TRBV7-2 and TRBJ1-1; possibly TRBD1 for D (5 bases). The V end lost 1 base, the J end lost 4 bases, and 13 bases lay between the germline ends. Germline values: CDR1 SGHTA, CDR2 FQGNSA. The CDR3 runs 15 residues. The CDR3: CASSLGSGAGTEAFF. The CDR3 DNA follows: TGTGCCAGCAGCTTAGGCTCTGGGGCAGGCACTGAAGCTTTCTTT.

The chain joins TRBV20-1 to TRBJ2-5, with TRBD2 identical over 13 bases. The J segment lost 5 bases and the V segment lost 3 bases, leaving 18 bases of the junction unmatched. The germline V gene encodes CDR1 DFQATT and CDR2 SNEGSKA (reference sequence). This CDR3 has 19 residues. The CDR3 DNA follows: TGCAGTGCTAGTCGGGACAGGGACGGACTAGCGGGAGAGTTGGAGACCCAGTACTTC. This translates into CSASRDRDGLAGELETQYF.

The chain uses TRBV7-9 and TRBJ1-2; D may be TRBD1 (5 bases). CDR1 and CDR2 from the germline V gene are SEHNR and FQNEAQ (reference sequence). This CDR3 spans 14 amino acids. Trimming removed 1 base at V and 5 bases at J, with 11 bases between. DNA of the CDR3: TGTGCCAGCAGCTTAGGCAGGGCGGGATATGGCTACACCTTC. It specifies CASSLGRAGYGYTF.